A selection of T cell receptor beta chains follows, all from one sample in a study of T cells in Graves' hyperthyroidism and ophthalmopathy. TCRdb re-derived calls from the multiplex PCR reads in MiXCR, one entry per CDR3 protein. Counted here are fewer than 400,000 distinct CDR3 sequences, 16% occurring once; the ten biggest clones make up roughly a third. Sample: blood. All receptors derive from a man aged 25 to 40 with Graves' hyperthyroidism. Each CDR3 is given with its conserved first and last residue. The D gene is left open where the match is weak. Size is stated for part of the rows, as once, few or many counts, or as a class when the clone is expanded.

TRBJ1-1,NA,TRBV7-9,few,CASTPEPTEAFF,TGTGCCAGCACTCCGGAACCGACTGAAGCTTTCTTT
TRBJ1-2,NA,TRBV5-1,NA,CASSLGRADGYTF,TGCGCCAGCAGCTTGGGCAGGGCAGATGGCTACACCTTC
TRBJ2-1,TRBD1,TRBV5-6,few,CASSFSGFGTGGSEQFF,TGTGCCAGCAGCTTTTCAGGTTTCGGGACAGGGGGATCGGAGCAGTTCTTC
TRBJ2-7,NA,TRBV6-5,many,CASSYARIRDEQYF,TGTGCCAGCAGTTACGCCCGAATACGGGACGAGCAGTACTTC
TRBJ2-1,NA,TRBV2,many,CASCQGLYNEQFF,TGTGCCAGCTGCCAGGGTCTATACAATGAGCAGTTCTTC
TRBJ2-1,TRBD1,TRBV18,NA,CASSPRTGVNNEQFF,TGTGCCAGCTCACCCCGGACAGGGGTTAACAATGAGCAGTTCTTC
TRBJ2-7,NA,TRBV4-1,many,CASSQPTSSYEQYF,TGCGCCAGCAGCCAACCCACTTCGAGTTACGAGCAGTACTTC
TRBJ1-2,NA,TRBV20-1,many,CSLYQVGSMRGYTF,TGCAGTCTCTACCAGGTCGGATCTATGAGAGGCTACACCTTC
TRBJ2-7,TRBD1,TRBV5-1,many,CASSLGVRGIYEQYF,TGCGCCAGCAGCTTGGGGGTCAGGGGGATCTACGAGCAGTACTTC
TRBJ1-2,NA,TRBV29-1,many,CSVAGGASTDGYTF,TGCAGCGTGGCGGGGGGCGCCTCAACCGATGGCTACACCTTC
TRBJ2-5,TRBD1,TRBV6-1,many,CASSYTGGVLETQYF,TGTGCCAGCAGTTATACAGGGGGCGTTTTGGAGACCCAGTACTTC
TRBJ2-2,NA,TRBV5-1,many,CASSLAVATSGGELFF,TGCGCCAGCAGCTTGGCCGTTGCGACAAGTGGCGGGGAGCTGTTTTTT
TRBJ2-4,NA,TRBV6-1,many,CARYGSDIQYF,TGTGCCAGATACGGCAGTGACATTCAGTACTTC
TRBJ2-1,NA,TRBV20-1,few,CSARVRTGGDEQFF,TGCAGTGCTAGAGTGCGGACGGGGGGCGATGAGCAGTTCTTC
TRBJ1-2,NA,TRBV7-9,NA,CASSFSLLTNYGYTF,TGTGCCAGCAGCTTCTCCCTTTTAACTAACTATGGCTACACCTTC
TRBJ1-3,NA,TRBV5-5,NA,CASSPNSGNTIYF,TGTGCCAGCAGCCCAAACTCTGGGAACACCATATATTTT
TRBJ2-3,NA,TRBV7-2,many,CASSYTAYLSTDTQYF,TGTGCCAGCAGCTACACAGCCTACCTTAGCACAGATACGCAGTATTTT
TRBJ1-5,TRBD1,TRBV6-1,NA,CASSVIYDRVGNQPQHF,TGTGCCAGCAGCGTAATTTACGACAGGGTTGGAAATCAGCCCCAGCATTTT
TRBJ1-3,NA,TRBV5-1,few,CASSLATGPTSGNTIYF,TGCGCCAGCAGCTTGGCCACAGGCCCGACCTCTGGAAACACCATATATTTT
TRBJ2-3,NA,TRBV3-1,many,CASSQDPRGTSTDTQYF,TGTGCCAGCAGCCAAGACCCTCGTGGAACTAGCACAGATACGCAGTATTTT
TRBJ1-1,NA,TRBV5-6,many,CASSRRRALDTEAFF,TGTGCCAGCAGCAGACGAAGGGCCTTAGACACTGAAGCTTTCTTT
TRBJ2-1,NA,TRBV28,NA,CASNWANHEQFF,TGTGCCAGCAACTGGGCGAACCATGAGCAGTTCTTC
TRBJ2-7,TRBD1,TRBV7-9,many,CASSLVGTGRYEQYF,TGTGCCAGCAGCTTAGTTGGGACAGGTCGCTACGAGCAGTACTTC